This TCR beta chain was sequenced in a study of blood T cells in healthy people across ages. The germline V gene encodes CDR1 MNHEY and CDR2 SMNVEV (reference sequence). The CDR3 is 15 residues long. Trimming took off 5 bases at V and 0 bases at J, with 10 bases between the two ends. Through a sample-barcoded 5' primer and a J-beta primer mix, a second PCR was run for roughly 6 to 11 cycles. TCRdb independently ran MiXCR on the 5' RACE reads; one entry per CDR3 protein. The top ten hold approximately 0.7% of the sample, which has over a million distinct CDR3 sequences, about 23% seen once. The sample, approximately 11 milliliters of peripheral blood, was drawn from each donor. The sample also formed part of further work on T cells of mothers and their children. As that report states: Donation was provided by three healthy Caucasian mothers along with their six children.

The sequencing input was blood. The source is a girl aged 2 to 9 in good health. The chain combines TRBV27 with TRBJ1-4, with D maybe TRBD1 (6 bases). This CDR3 reads CASSGRQATNEKLFF. CDR3 sequence (DNA): TGTGCCAGCAGTGGACGACAGGCAACTAATGAAAAACTGTTTTTT.